The present T cell receptor beta chain was sequenced within a study of T-cell memory formation after mild COVID-19. Germline CDR1 KGHDR, CDR2 SFDVKD. V dropped 5 bases and J dropped 0; count of bases not matched to a gene: 8. The CDR3 runs to 16 residues. General study results and limits: The SARS-CoV-2 specificity of second-wave clones reaching peak at day 37 remained unverified. Cross-reactive memory apparently joined, as some responding clones appeared in pre-infection memory. Clones shrinking between day 15 and 85 showed a balanced CD4/CD8 split, and those that grew later tilted toward CD4+.

Remarks on this clonotype: Its antigen is currently unknown.

Researchers used 5'RACE with constant-segment primers to make TCR alpha and TCR beta cDNA libraries that carry sample barcodes and UMIs. MiXCR, applied by TCRdb to the 5' RACE reads, yields one record per CDR3 protein. The sample records around 200,000 distinct CDR3 sequences, about 20% being singletons. Sequenced sample: PBMCs or a T cell subset sorted from them (not recorded which). The V and J genes are TRBV24-1 and TRBJ2-7; TRBD1 aligns across 8 bases. The clonotype originates from an adult woman who had mild COVID-19 (a few samples of this study predate the infection). Cell type and time point are not known. The CDR3 bases are TGTGCCACCAGTGCCCGGACAGGGTTGGGCTCCTACGAGCAGTACTTC. Protein product: CATSARTGLGSYEQYF.